The next 6 T cell receptor beta chains were all read from a single sample in a study of T cell changes during pregnancy in multiple sclerosis. Libraries were prepared by immunoSEQ multiplex PCR; TCRdb keeps only in-frame clonotypes and omits some of them. The repertoire holds tens of thousands of clones, with roughly 93% as singletons. This specimen consisted of peripheral blood, obtained in the first trimester of pregnancy. These receptors originate from a female donor with multiple sclerosis, enrolled in a pregnancy study.

The chain joins TRBV2 to TRBJ1-1, with 9 bases fitting TRBD1. CDR3 length: 15 residues. Germline-derived CDR1 and CDR2 are SNHLY and FYNNEI. The V segment lost 6 bases and the J segment 0 bases; nucleotides outside the gene matches: 5. The CDR3 here is CASRRQGVLNTEAFF. The DNA for the CDR3 is TGTGCCAGCAGGAGACAGGGGGTTTTGAACACTGAAGCTTTCTTT.

J is TRBJ1-1 and V is TRBV29-1; 11 bases are a match to TRBD1. The CDR3 covers 13 residues. Trimming cost V 4 bases and J 7 bases; bases outside gene matches: 5. In germline, CDR1 is SQVTM, CDR2 ANQGSEA. CDR3 nucleotide sequence: TGCAGCGTTGTCCGGACAGGGGGCGGTGAAGCTTTCTTT. Its protein product is CSVVRTGGGEAFF. The full variable domain, in which reference TRBV29-1 and TRBJ1-1 provide the parts outside the CDR3, is SAVISQKPSRDICQRGTSLTIQCQVDSQVTMMFWYRQQPGQSLTLIATANQGSEATYESGFVIDKFPISRPNLTFSTLTVSNMSPEDSSIYLCSVVRTGGGEAFFGQGTRLTVV.

The J gene is TRBJ1-4, the V gene TRBV7-2; TRBD1 matches at 7 bases. The CDR3 runs to 15 residues. The J segment lost 4 bases and the V segment lost 1 base, leaving 3 bases of the junction unmatched. Germline V lookup: CDR1 SGHTA, CDR2 FQGNSA. The CDR3 DNA follows: TGTGCCAGCAGCTTAGGGGACAGAGATAATGAAAAACTGTTTTTT. Translating gives CASSLGDRDNEKLFF.

Only a few counts were recorded for this clone. The chain uses TRBV10-2 and TRBJ1-4, with D perhaps TRBD1 (5 bases). Trimming removed 3 bases at V and 5 bases at J, with 10 bases between. Germline CDR1 reads WSHSY; CDR2 reads SAAADI. The CDR3 covers 14 residues. CDR3 region: CASSDGAGNEKLFF. As DNA, the CDR3 is TGCGCCAGCAGTGACGGAGCAGGGAATGAAAAACTGTTTTTT.

This rearrangement joins TRBV9 to TRBJ1-6; D unresolved. This CDR3 is 18 amino acids long. Trimming left V 4 bases short and J 4 bases short, with 21 bases between. Germline V gives CDR1 SGDLS, CDR2 YYNGEE. The chain's CDR3 is CASSPHDRTASYNSPLHF. The CDR3 region has the DNA TGTGCCAGCAGCCCCCACGATAGGACTGCCTCATATAATTCACCCCTCCACTTT.

The CDR3 DNA reads as TGTGCTAGTGGTTTGGTCCGCCTCGGGACTAGCGGGAGGGACACAGATACGCAGTATTTT. Protein product: CASGLVRLGTSGRDTDTQYF. The chain combines TRBV12-5 with TRBJ2-3, with 16 bases matching TRBD2. Per germline, CDR1 LGHNT and CDR2 FRNRAP. V shed 0 bases, J shed 2 bases, and the junction held 8 bases outside the gene matches. The CDR3 totals 20 residues.